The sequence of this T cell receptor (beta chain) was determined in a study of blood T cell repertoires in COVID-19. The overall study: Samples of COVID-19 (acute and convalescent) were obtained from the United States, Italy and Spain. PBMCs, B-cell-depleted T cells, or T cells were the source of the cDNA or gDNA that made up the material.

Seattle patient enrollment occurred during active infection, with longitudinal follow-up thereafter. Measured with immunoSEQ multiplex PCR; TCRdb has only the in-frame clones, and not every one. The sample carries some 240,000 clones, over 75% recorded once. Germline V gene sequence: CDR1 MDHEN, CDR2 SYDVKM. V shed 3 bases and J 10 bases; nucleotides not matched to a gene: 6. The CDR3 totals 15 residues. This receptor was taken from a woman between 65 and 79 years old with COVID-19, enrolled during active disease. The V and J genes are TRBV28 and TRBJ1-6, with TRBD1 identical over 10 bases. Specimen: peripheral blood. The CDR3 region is CASSFRDRGLSPLHF. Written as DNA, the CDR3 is TGTGCCAGCAGTTTTAGGGACAGGGGTTTGTCACCCCTCCACTTT.